The T cell receptor beta chain described here comes from a study of blood T cell repertoires in COVID-19. Study processing details: Reference gene primer amplification gave estimated nucleated cell counts. Clones were sequenced by immunoSEQ multiplex PCR, and TCRdb holds only the in-frame ones, with some missing. Clone size and the V and J calls come from that table; the DNA yielded D and trimming. Found here are 200,000 to 250,000 clones, under 85% of them singletons; the top ten hold approximately 1.8%. The germline V gene has CDR1 LGHDT and CDR2 YNNKEL (reference sequence). V lost 10 bases, J lost 7 bases, and 13 bases lay in between. The CDR3 extends over 12 amino acids. Individuals drawn from under 30 US areas were roughly 18 to 95 years old.

Sequencing was carried out using PBMCs or T cells enriched from blood (not recorded which). The chain combines TRBV3-1 (or the pseudogene TRBV3-2) with TRBJ2-2, with D perhaps TRBD2 (5 bases). This TCR was recovered from a man in his 60s who had recovered from COVID-19. CDR3 in DNA: TGTGCCATTAGACCGGCGGGCGGGGAGCTGTTTTTT. It codes for CAIRPAGGELFF.